This TCR beta chain was captured by sequencing in a study of cytomegalovirus exposure and HLA in healthy donors. Researchers ran the PCR with 60 Vbeta and 13 Jbeta primers. Profiling relied on immunoSEQ multiplex PCR, and the TCRdb table lists in-frame clones only, not all of them. The sample has 90,000 to 130,000 clones, around 83% seen once. Germline assignment: CDR1 LNHNV and CDR2 YYDKDF (reference sequence). Losses at the gene ends were 3 bases for V and 5 bases for J; bases not matched to a gene: 8. This CDR3 region has 15 residues. The specimen was PBMCs. The clonotype comes from a man aged 25 to 40 in good health and CMV-seropositive. The chain employs TRBV15 and TRBJ2-3, with 7 bases identical to TRBD2. The CDR3 sequence: CATSSRDSGGDTQYF. CDR3 nucleotides: TGTGCCACCAGCAGCCGGGACTCGGGAGGAGATACGCAGTATTTT.